A selection of T cell receptor beta chains follows, all from one sample in a study of T cells in Graves' hyperthyroidism and ophthalmopathy. TCRdb re-called the multiplex PCR reads with MiXCR, one entry per CDR3 protein. The sample holds a few hundred thousand distinct CDR3 sequences, just under 25% seen once. The sample comprised blood. These receptors were obtained from a man aged 45-60 years with Graves' hyperthyroidism. The CDR3 runs from the conserved cysteine through the conserved F or W. D genes are given only for firm matches. Rows may omit the clone size; those that give it use once, few, many or a size class.

d_gene: NA; v_gene: TRBV11-3; abundance: NA; j_gene: TRBJ2-1; CDR3aa: CASRSGEYNEQFF; CDR3nt: TGTGCCAGCAGGTCGGGCGAATACAATGAGCAGTTCTTC
d_gene: NA; v_gene: TRBV15; abundance: NA; j_gene: TRBJ2-3; CDR3aa: CATSPSGGNTDTQYF; CDR3nt: TGTGCCACCAGCCCATCGGGCGGAAACACAGATACGCAGTATTTT
d_gene: TRBD1; v_gene: TRBV5-4; abundance: NA; j_gene: TRBJ2-1; CDR3aa: CASSWGQNEQFF; CDR3nt: TGTGCCAGCAGCTGGGGACAGAATGAGCAGTTCTTC
d_gene: TRBD2; v_gene: TRBV3-1; abundance: NA; j_gene: TRBJ2-1; CDR3aa: CASSQDKSGRGASYNEQFF; CDR3nt: TGTGCCAGCAGCCAAGATAAGAGCGGGAGGGGGGCCTCCTACAATGAGCAGTTCTTC
d_gene: TRBD1; v_gene: TRBV7-9; abundance: few; j_gene: TRBJ2-1; CDR3aa: CASSSWTGGWNEQFF; CDR3nt: TGTGCCAGCAGCTCCTGGACAGGGGGTTGGAATGAGCAGTTCTTC
d_gene: NA; v_gene: TRBV6-1; abundance: many; j_gene: TRBJ1-5; CDR3aa: CASGDILNNQPQHF; CDR3nt: TGTGCCAGCGGGGACATTCTCAATAATCAGCCCCAGCATTTT
d_gene: NA; v_gene: TRBV11-2; abundance: NA; j_gene: TRBJ1-1; CDR3aa: CASSFGVTEAFF; CDR3nt: TGTGCCAGCAGCTTTGGGGTCACTGAAGCTTTCTTT
d_gene: NA; v_gene: TRBV20-1; abundance: once; j_gene: TRBJ2-7; CDR3aa: CSARAGTTYEQYF; CDR3nt: TGCAGTGCTAGAGCCGGGACAACCTACGAGCAGTACTTC
d_gene: TRBD2; v_gene: TRBV3-1; abundance: NA; j_gene: TRBJ2-1; CDR3aa: CASSQESASGRSYNEQFF; CDR3nt: TGTGCCAGCAGCCAAGAGAGTGCTAGCGGGAGATCCTACAATGAGCAGTTCTTC
d_gene: TRBD1; v_gene: TRBV6-1; abundance: few; j_gene: TRBJ1-5; CDR3aa: CASSNGQGLNQPQHF; CDR3nt: TGTGCCAGCAGTAACGGACAGGGCCTAAATCAGCCCCAGCATTTT
d_gene: NA; v_gene: TRBV20-1; abundance: many; j_gene: TRBJ2-4; CDR3aa: CSARPGTVIGAKNIQYF; CDR3nt: TGCAGTGCTCGTCCCGGGACTGTCATCGGAGCCAAAAACATTCAGTACTTC
d_gene: NA; v_gene: TRBV19; abundance: NA; j_gene: TRBJ1-4; CDR3aa: CAGSRLKNEKLFF; CDR3nt: TGTGCCGGTAGTAGGCTTAAGAATGAAAAACTGTTTTTT
d_gene: NA; v_gene: TRBV5-1; abundance: NA; j_gene: TRBJ2-7; CDR3aa: CASSLSQAGLSEQYF; CDR3nt: TGCGCCAGCAGCTTGTCTCAGGCAGGGTTGTCCGAGCAGTACTTC
d_gene: NA; v_gene: TRBV6-5; abundance: few; j_gene: TRBJ1-1; CDR3aa: CASSLSVTSGTEAFF; CDR3nt: TGTGCCAGCAGTTTGTCTGTGACCTCGGGCACTGAAGCTTTCTTT
d_gene: NA; v_gene: TRBV24-1; abundance: NA; j_gene: TRBJ2-1; CDR3aa: CATSDSSRRNEQFF; CDR3nt: TGTGCCACCAGTGACTCCTCAAGGAGGAATGAGCAGTTCTTC
d_gene: NA; v_gene: TRBV7-8; abundance: NA; j_gene: TRBJ1-2; CDR3aa: CASSSGSGYGYTF; CDR3nt: TGTGCCAGCAGCTCAGGATCGGGCTATGGCTACACCTTC
d_gene: TRBD1; v_gene: TRBV14; abundance: NA; j_gene: TRBJ1-1; CDR3aa: CASSQDWDRGLGAFF; CDR3nt: TGTGCCAGCAGCCAAGATTGGGACAGGGGCCTCGGCGCTTTCTTT